The clone carrying this T cell receptor (beta chain) was seen only a few times. Its specificity is not known. Prepared TCR beta cDNA libraries contained unique molecular identifiers. From the PCR reads, TCRdb called clonotypes with MiXCR, one entry per CDR3 protein. The sample lists about 430,000 distinct CDR3 sequences, approximately 38% seen once, with 7.5% to 8.5% in the top ten. This entry comes from a study of post-analysis software for immune sequencing data. Study-level information: Clinical courses comprised relapsing-remitting, secondary progressive and progressive-relapsing multiple sclerosis. Notes on the study in general: TRBV5-6, TRBV5-1 and TRBV20-1 belonged to a set of a handful of TRBV segments that were more frequent in patients than controls.

The CDR3 covers 16 residues. The germline gives CDR1 SGHVS, CDR2 FQNEAQ. Trimming took 4 bases from V and 7 from J, leaving 23 bases between them. Sequencing was performed on blood. J is TRBJ2-7 and V is TRBV7-8; D may be TRBD1 (5 bases). The TCR sequence derives from a girl aged 2 to 9 with multiple sclerosis. The CDR3 region has the DNA TGTGCCAGCAGCTCTGGTTTTGGGGCACCGGTTGGGGAGCAGTACTTC. Amino acid sequence: CASSSGFGAPVGEQYF.